This TCR beta chain was observed in a study of OX40 agonist ivuxolimab in advanced cancers. Study conclusions and caveats: The study found that CD8+ T cells averaged more expanded clones than CD4+. The study did not work out the antigen specificity of the expanded peripheral T cells.

This CDR3 region has 14 residues. The V and J ends lost 7 bases and 5 bases, in that order; junction bases with no gene match: 5. Germline V CDR1 and CDR2: SNHLY, FYNNEI. Generated by immunoSEQ multiplex PCR, the TCRdb table keeps only in-frame clones and is missing some. The sample includes 48,000 or so clones, 75% to 85% seen only once; the top ten take 1.2%. On this clone: Its antigen remains unknown.

The sample was CD4+ or CD8+ T cells sorted from blood, taken in a trial of the OX40 agonist ivuxolimab. The gene calls are TRBV2 and TRBJ1-1; 12 bases map to TRBD1. The clonotype comes from an adult with an advanced solid tumor such as melanoma, head and neck, liver or kidney cancer. The CDR3 loop is CASKGQGAYTEAFF. Written as DNA, the CDR3 is TGTGCCAGCAAGGGACAGGGGGCCTATACTGAAGCTTTCTTT.